The T cell receptor beta chain described here comes from a study of blood T cell repertoires in COVID-19 (dated by TCRdb to 2018 to 2021). Study-wide context: Collaborator samples came from the United States, Italy and Spain and covered acute and convalescent phases of COVID-19. The material from the prospective study consisted of cDNA or gDNA derived from T cells, B-cell-depleted T cells, or PBMCs. The dataset comprised deeply sampled blood TCRbeta repertoires from subjects exposed to, actively infected with, or recovered from COVID-19. The repertoires were released in a freely available public database intended as a resource for research on the immune response to SARS-CoV-2. Samples came from the ongoing ImmuneRACE study (first 160 participants) plus 1,254 subjects from 6 global collaborators. The sample metadata nearly always contained a de-identified subject ID, COVID-19 status, age in years and sex. Where available, HLA class I and class II types were obtained from metadata supplied by the sample provider rather than from assay-based typing.

To note about this clone: The antigen this receptor binds is unknown. Nothing much larger sits one base from this clone, and base qualities are not available.

The germline ends are 15 bases apart after V is trimmed by 5 bases and J by 8 bases. The CDR3 starts with the cysteine, ends with the phenylalanine, and has 14 residues. Only CDR3 DNA remains: 42 bases, in frame from the first base. CDR1 is given as MDHEN and CDR2 as SYDVKM, both from the germline V gene. TCRbeta CDR3 regions were amplified from genomic DNA by means of the immunoSEQ Assay, a bias-controlled multiplex PCR. In the original analysis: The number of nucleated cells in each sample was estimated by amplification of reference gene primers within the assay. Sequence reads were collapsed and filtered to measure the absolute abundance of every unique TCRbeta CDR3 rearrangement. For each sample, productive Simpson clonality was calculated by taking the square root of Simpson's diversity index across productive rearrangements. Sourced from immuneACCESS, this table was stored by TCRdb with only in-frame sequences that have V and J called. A share of the clones is absent; for the studies checked, an unresolved V gene accounts for under half, and the remainder has no known explanation. V, J and clone size reflect that table, while D and trimming were determined from the DNA. Counted in this sample were a few hundred thousand clones; roughly 89% of them appeared once. The ten largest clonotypes hold 4% to 5% of the sample.

Another Seattle source contributed samples from volunteer blood donors who had recovered from COVID-19. Collaborating institutions collected whole blood in K2EDTA tubes following their own protocols. Collaborator samples were shipped for TCRbeta analysis as frozen whole blood, isolated PBMCs, or DNA extracted from either sample type. General conclusions and limits of the study: The amount of clinical and demographic metadata varied by source and participant and was provided uncurated.

The chain employs TRBV28 and TRBJ1-4; TRBD1 might be the D gene, on 5 matching bases. Sequencing input: peripheral blood. This sequence was found in a woman aged 40 to 49 who had recovered from COVID-19. The nucleotide sequence reads TGTGCCAGCAGTACAAGGGGTCCGAAAGAAAAACTGTTTTTT. Its translation reads: CASSTRGPKEKLFF.